This entry is about one T cell receptor beta chain. Per germline, CDR1 KGHSH and CDR2 LQKENI. V was clipped by 1 base and J by 7 bases, with 8 bases between them. The CDR3 sequence is 13 residues long. The TCR beta repertoire was assessed by survey-level immunoSEQ sequencing. Measured with immunoSEQ multiplex PCR; TCRdb has only the in-frame clones, and not every one. The sample holds under 90,000 clones, about 93% seen once. Sample: PBMCs. The V and J genes are TRBV18 and TRBJ1-5; the D gene is possibly TRBD1 (6 bases). This clonotype was sampled from a man aged 35 to 55 with rheumatoid arthritis. The chain's CDR3 is CASSPQGDQPQHF. In DNA form, the CDR3 reads TGTGCCAGCTCACCACAGGGGGACCAGCCCCAGCATTTT.